What follows describes a single T cell receptor beta chain. What it binds is unknown. This entry is derived from a study of Graves' ophthalmopathy and Graves' hyperthyroidism. Across the whole study: No progression to ophthalmopathy over 18 months defined stable hyperthyroidism. Broader study findings: Most thyroid clonotypes expanded beyond 0.001 frequency were also found in blood. Ophthalmopathy progression was predicted by the model at less than 71% sensitivity and 72.22% specificity. Distinction of ophthalmopathy from stable hyperthyroidism by a 13-signature model reached almost 90% sensitivity and more than 65% specificity.

CDR1 and CDR2 (germline): LNHDA, SQIVND (reference sequence). The V and J ends lost 3 bases and 3 bases respectively, with 14 bases between them. The CDR3 covers 15 residues. RNA transcripts yielded amplified TCR beta CDR3 regions. The first-round RT-PCR employed HTBI primers together with the Qiagen OneStep RT-PCR kit. A multiplex PCR was then performed as the second round. MiXCR, run by TCRdb on the multiplex PCR reads, gives a single entry per CDR3 protein. Here the sample spans around 1.1 million distinct CDR3 sequences, about 35% being singletons. This TCR was sampled from an adult man with Graves' hyperthyroidism. Specimen: peripheral blood or thyroid tissue (not recorded which). The V call is TRBV19, the J call TRBJ2-5; D is tentatively TRBD1 or TRBD2 (5 bases each). CDR3 nucleotide sequence: TGTGCCAGTAGTATGGCACCCCGGGGCGAAGAGACCCAGTACTTC. Translating gives CASSMAPRGEETQYF.